The TCR beta chain under discussion was sequenced for a study of T cells after yellow fever vaccination. The CDR3 totals 14 residues. CDR1 and CDR2 (germline): SGHTA, FQGTGA. V was clipped by 2 bases and J by 5 bases, with 11 bases between them. Via MiXCR, TCRdb re-called the 5' RACE reads, giving one row per CDR3 protein. This sample has 340,000 or so distinct CDR3 sequences, with approximately 13% found just once. The clonotype comes from a man aged 18 to 30 who received the YFV17D yellow fever vaccine. Sequences were derived from CD4+ T cells sorted from PBMCs, sampled 15 days after the yellow fever booster vaccination. The rearrangement links TRBV7-3 to TRBJ2-3, with a weak D call TRBD1 (5 bases). CDR3 sequence: CASSLVGVRDTQYF. The CDR3 DNA reads TGTGCCAGCAGCTTAGTAGGGGTCCGAGATACGCAGTATTTT.